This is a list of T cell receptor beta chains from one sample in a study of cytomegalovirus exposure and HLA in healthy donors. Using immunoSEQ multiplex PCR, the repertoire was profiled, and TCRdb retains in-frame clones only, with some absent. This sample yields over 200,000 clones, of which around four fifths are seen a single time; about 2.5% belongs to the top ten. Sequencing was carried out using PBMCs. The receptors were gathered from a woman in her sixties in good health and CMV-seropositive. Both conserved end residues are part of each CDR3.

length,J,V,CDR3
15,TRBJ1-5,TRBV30,CAWSAVAGSNQPQHF
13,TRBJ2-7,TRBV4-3,CASSQVGGFEQYF
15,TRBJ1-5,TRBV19,CASSLRGPSNQPQHF
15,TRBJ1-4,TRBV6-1,CASSGTGNHNEKLFF
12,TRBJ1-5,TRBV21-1,CASDKGDQPQHF
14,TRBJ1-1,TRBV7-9,CASSLARGPTEAFF
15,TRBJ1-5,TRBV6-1,CASRGQTYSNQPQHF
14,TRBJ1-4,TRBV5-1,CASRIASGVEKLFF
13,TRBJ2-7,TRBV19,CASSPGGLYEQYF
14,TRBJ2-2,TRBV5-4,CASSPGGSTGELFF
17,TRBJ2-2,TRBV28,CASSFRGGGRGTGELFF
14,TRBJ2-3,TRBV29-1,CSVQVLTSTDTQYF
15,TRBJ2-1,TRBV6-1,CASSERLAGADEQFF
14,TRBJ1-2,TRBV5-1,CASSPHWTGDGYTF
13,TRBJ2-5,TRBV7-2,CASSLGGDETQYF
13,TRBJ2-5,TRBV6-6,CASSYAGQETQYF
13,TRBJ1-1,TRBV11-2,CASRGGLGTEAFF
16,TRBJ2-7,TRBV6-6,CASKIGTGAGWDEQYF
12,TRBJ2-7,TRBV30,CAWSATGYEQYF
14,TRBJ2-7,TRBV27,CASSGTAYFYEQYF